This entry lists 25 T cell receptor beta chains sequenced from one sample in a study of shared T cell receptors in the human thymus (dated by TCRdb to about 2021). Libraries were prepared through the immunoSEQ multiplex PCR assay. Drawn from immuneACCESS, this table holds only the in-frame rearrangements with V and J called that TCRdb kept. Clones are partly lost; checked studies trace under half to an unresolved V gene and leave the rest unexplained. In all, the sample holds 720,000 or so clones, and approximately 85% of those were seen once. The biggest ten clones account for 0.008% to 0.011% of the sample. These same records also appear under a second study, on human thymus T cells.

The specimen sequenced was thymocytes. The receptor source for this set is a girl younger than two with a congenital heart defect. Donor details come from another sample of the same person, matched by shared clones.

The V call is TRBV6-5, the J call TRBJ1-1; D gene uncertain. Germline V lookup: CDR1 MNHEY, CDR2 SVGAGI. The CDR3 is 13 amino acids. The V end was cut by 2 bases, the J end by 4 bases, with 8 bases between. CDR3 nucleotides: TGTGCCAGCAGTTACGGCAAGATCACTGAAGCTTTCTTT. Protein sequence: CASSYGKITEAFF.

This clone was detected only a few times. The chain employs TRBV7-2 and TRBJ2-1; perhaps TRBD1 as D (5 bases). Germline CDR1 is SGHTA and CDR2 is FQGNSA. This CDR3 has 17 residues. The V and J ends lost 2 bases and 0 bases respectively, with 14 bases between them. CDR3 amino acids: CASSLRRRQPSYNEQFF. In nucleotides, the CDR3 is TGTGCCAGCAGCTTAAGGCGCCGACAGCCCTCCTACAATGAGCAGTTCTTC.

This chain connects TRBV7-2 to TRBJ2-2; 7 nucleotides line up with TRBD1. V dropped 5 bases and J dropped 5; count of bases not matched to a gene: 11. Per the germline V gene, CDR1 is SGHTA and CDR2 is FQGNSA. The CDR3 sequence is 16 residues long. The CDR3: CASSRIKQGNTGELFF. The CDR3 nucleotides read TGTGCCAGCAGCCGCATAAAACAGGGGAATACCGGGGAGCTGTTTTTT.

The V gene is TRBV11-2, the J gene TRBJ1-1; tentative D call: TRBD1 (6 bases). Germline V gene lookup returns CDR1 SGHAT and CDR2 FQNNGV. The CDR3 covers 15 residues. V lost 5 bases, J lost 5 bases, and 18 bases lay in between. For the CDR3, the DNA is TGTGCCAGCAGCGGCAAACAGGGATGGGAGACTGAAGCTTTCTTT. This gives the protein CASSGKQGWETEAFF.

The chain carries TRBV4-2 and TRBJ1-2; D might be TRBD1 (6 bases). Per germline, CDR1 LGHNA and CDR2 YNFKEQ. The CDR3 sequence is 14 residues long. Trimming cost V 1 base and J 6 bases, with 12 bases left between them. The CDR3 bases are TGTGCCAGCAGCCAAGCCCCAAAGGGGGATGGCTACACCTTC. Translated: CASSQAPKGDGYTF.

The chain uses TRBV15 and TRBJ1-4, with D unresolved. The CDR3 is made up of 13 amino acids. Between the trimmed V and J ends, which lost 8 bases and 5 bases, there was a span of 12 bases. From germline, CDR1 is LNHNV and CDR2 YYDKDF (reference sequence). This CDR3 is CATGHIGNEKLFF. The CDR3 DNA follows: TGTGCCACCGGGCACATCGGAAATGAAAAACTGTTTTTT.

CDR3 sequence reads: CASNPRGGTGTEAFF. CDR3 in DNA: TGCGCCAGCAATCCCAGGGGTGGGACGGGCACTGAAGCTTTCTTT. The rearrangement links TRBV5-1 to TRBJ1-1; D might be TRBD1 (6 bases). Deletions cut 6 bases from V and 4 bases from J, with 19 bases between. Germline V gene sequence: CDR1 SGHRS, CDR2 YFSETQ. This CDR3 comprises 15 residues.

V usage is TRBV15 and J usage is TRBJ1-2; D remains unclear. CDR1 and CDR2 (germline): LNHNV, YYDKDF (reference sequence). The length of the CDR3 is 16 residues. V lost 4 bases and J 2 bases, leaving 17 bases between the germline ends. The CDR3 spells CATSMTPGNRNYGYTF. CDR3 bases: TGTGCCACCAGCATGACTCCGGGAAACCGGAACTATGGCTACACCTTC.

The chain has TRBV15 and TRBJ1-5; 7 positions match TRBD1. There are 17 residues in the CDR3. With V trimmed by 2 bases and J by 2 bases, 9 bases remained unmatched. The germline gives CDR1 LNHNV, CDR2 YYDKDF (reference sequence). The CDR3 nucleotides read TGTGCCACCAGCAGAAAACTCCGGGACAGTTGCAATCAGCCCCAGCATTTT. Its protein is CATSRKLRDSCNQPQHF.

The chain is built from TRBV10-3 and TRBJ1-3, with a possible D match to TRBD1 (5 bases). The CDR3 runs to 19 residues. V lost 10 bases and J 4 bases, leaving 32 bases between the germline ends. The germline V gene encodes CDR1 ENHRY and CDR2 SYGVKD. CDR3 in amino acids: CATKKGTFSEGARGNTIYF. CDR3 in DNA: TGTGCCACAAAAAAGGGGACCTTCTCGGAGGGTGCGAGGGGAAACACCATATATTTT.

The genes are TRBV27 and TRBJ1-1, with 9 bases fitting TRBD1. V lost 4 bases to trimming and J lost 1 base; unmatched junction nucleotides: 13. Germline CDR1 and CDR2: MNHEY and SMNVEV (reference sequence). The CDR3 has 18 amino acids. CDR3 bases: TGTGCCAGCAGTTCGCGGCGGGACAGGGAGCTGGGGAACACTGAAGCTTTCTTT. Its translation: CASSSRRDRELGNTEAFF.

V is TRBV27 and J is TRBJ1-1, with D maybe TRBD1 (5 bases). Trimming took 6 bases from V and 10 from J, leaving 21 bases between them. Germline CDR1 reads MNHEY; CDR2 reads SMNVEV (reference sequence). The CDR3 is 14 amino acids. CDR3 DNA: TGTGCCAGCAGGACGAACGCCGGGGCGCGGGGAGCTTTCTTT. It yields the protein CASRTNAGARGAFF.

The chain links TRBV5-1 to TRBJ2-4, with D uncertain. This CDR3 has 15 residues. V was cut by 6 bases and J by 0 bases, with 13 bases left in between. Germline lookup yields CDR1 SGHRS and CDR2 YFSETQ. CDR3 nucleotides: TGCGCCAGCACCCCCGATACGGGAGCCAAAAACATTCAGTACTTC. Translating gives CASTPDTGAKNIQYF. Full variable domain (missing parts from reference TRBV5-1 and TRBJ2-4): KAGVTQTPRYLIKTRGQQVTLSCSPISGHRSVSWYQQTPGQGLQFLFEYFSETQRNKGNFPGRFSGRQFSNSRSEMNVSTLELGDSALYLCASTPDTGAKNIQYFGAGTRLSVL.

The chain carries TRBV4-1 and TRBJ1-2; D unclear. V was shortened by 4 bases and J by 2 bases, with 14 bases between the two germline ends. Germline V gene sequence: CDR1 MGHRA, CDR2 YSYEKL. This CDR3 is built from 15 residues. In DNA form, the CDR3 reads TGCGCCAGCAGCCTGCCTGGGAGGGTAAACTATGGCTACACCTTC. Translation gives CASSLPGRVNYGYTF.

The chain is built from TRBV9 and TRBJ1-1; TRBD1 aligns across 7 bases. CDR1 is SGDLS and CDR2 is YYNGEE in the germline V gene. CDR3 length: 19 residues. V was pared by 0 bases and J by 5 bases, with 19 bases of the junction left unmatched. The CDR3 DNA reads as TGTGCCAGCAGCGTAGCCCCTAGCGGGACAGAGAGGCGAGTTACTGAAGCTTTCTTT. Its translation: CASSVAPSGTERRVTEAFF. Filled out from reference TRBV9 and TRBJ1-1, the complete variable domain reads DSGVTQTPKHLITATGQRVTLRCSPRSGDLSVYWYQQSLDQGLQFLIQYYNGEERAKGNILERFSAQQFPDLHSELNLSSLELGDSALYFCASSVAPSGTERRVTEAFFGQGTRLTVV.

As regards this clone: A read error may produce the germline difference seen at one junction end. The chain carries TRBV28 and TRBJ1-2; 10 bases fit TRBD1. Germline V gene data show CDR1 as MDHEN and CDR2 as SYDVKM. The CDR3 spans 15 residues. This chain's CDR3 is CASSRHETGGSGHTF. The DNA for the CDR3 is TGTGCCAGCAGTCGTCATGAGACAGGGGGCAGTGGCCACACCTTC.

V and J are TRBV14 and TRBJ1-2; tentative D call: TRBD1 (6 bases). This CDR3 spans 14 amino acids. V lost 3 bases to trimming and J lost 6 bases, with 14 bases between them. Germline V gene lookup returns CDR1 SGHDN and CDR2 FVKESK. CDR3 DNA: TGTGCCAGCAGCCACGGACAGAAGAGCCATGGCTACACCTTC. Its translation: CASSHGQKSHGYTF.

CDR3 bases: TGTGCTAGTGGTTTGTCCGCGGTCCACCACCAAGAGACCCAGTACTTC. It specifies CASGLSAVHHQETQYF. The V and J genes are TRBV12-5 and TRBJ2-5; no clear D gene. CDR1 is LGHNT, CDR2 FRNRAP, per germline. The CDR3 is 16 amino acids. V gave up 2 bases and J gave up 0 bases, with 13 bases separating them.

The V call is TRBV6-1, the J call TRBJ1-4; TRBD1 agrees at 8 bases. The CDR3 has 15 amino acids. CDR1 is MNHNS, CDR2 SASEGT, per germline. V dropped 2 bases and J dropped 5; count of bases not matched to a gene: 4. The CDR3 nucleotides read TGTGCCAGCAGTGAAACGGACAGGGAGAATGAAAAACTGTTTTTT. It codes for CASSETDRENEKLFF.

For the CDR3, the DNA is TGTGCCAGCAGCTTTGATACTAATTCGAACACTGAAGCTTTCTTT. It translates to CASSFDTNSNTEAFF. The chain uses TRBV7-3 and TRBJ1-1, with D uncertain. The length of the CDR3 is 15 residues. The V gene lost 3 bases and the J gene lost 1 base, with 12 bases spanning the gap. Germline V gene sequence: CDR1 SGHTA, CDR2 FQGTGA.

The gene calls are TRBV5-1 and TRBJ2-1; 7 nucleotides align to TRBD1. Germline V lookup: CDR1 SGHRS, CDR2 YFSETQ. The J segment lost 3 bases and the V segment lost 4 bases, leaving 13 bases of the junction unmatched. The length of the CDR3 is 17 residues. CDR3 region: CASSLRTRQGVYNEQFF. DNA for the CDR3: TGCGCCAGCAGCCTACGGACGCGACAGGGAGTCTACAATGAGCAGTTCTTC.

The V gene is TRBV6-1, the J gene TRBJ1-1, with a tentative D call TRBD1 (6 bases). The V end lost 6 bases, the J end lost 0 bases, and 14 bases lay between the germline ends. Germline V gives CDR1 MNHNS, CDR2 SASEGT. The CDR3 contains 15 residues. DNA for the CDR3: TGTGCCAGCAGAACAGGGCTGCCCATGAACACTGAAGCTTTCTTT. It encodes CASRTGLPMNTEAFF.

In regard to this clone: A read error may account for a junction end that differs from germline. The CDR3 protein is CTSSSNRTGGFDEKLFF. CDR3 sequence (DNA): TGTACCAGCAGCTCAAATAGAACCGGGGGATTCGATGAAAAACTGTTTTTT. The chain recombines TRBV7-9 with TRBJ1-4, with a tentative D call TRBD1 (5 bases). This CDR3 comprises 17 residues. From germline, CDR1 is SEHNR and CDR2 FQNEAQ (reference sequence). Drawing the rest from reference TRBV7-9 and TRBJ1-4, the complete variable domain is DTGVSQNPRHKITKRGQNVTFRCDPISEHNRLYWYRQTLGQGPEFLTYFQNEAQLEKSRLLSDRFSAERPKGSFSTLEIQRTEQGDSAMYLCTSSSNRTGGFDEKLFFGSGTQLSVL.

V gene TRBV2 combines with J gene TRBJ1-5; no reliable D call. Trimming took off 2 bases at V and 3 bases at J, with 11 bases between the two ends. Germline CDR1 SNHLY, CDR2 FYNNEI. This CDR3 is 15 amino acids long. CDR3 region: CASSESAGSNQPQHF. CDR3 sequence (DNA): TGTGCCAGCAGTGAATCCGCGGGGTCCAATCAGCCCCAGCATTTT. The complete variable domain, with remaining parts taken from reference TRBV2 and TRBJ1-5, reads EPEVTQTPSHQVTQMGQEVILRCVPISNHLYFYWYRQILGQKVEFLVSFYNNEISEKSEIFDDQFSVERPDGSNFTLKIRSTKLEDSAMYFCASSESAGSNQPQHFGDGTRLSIL.

The V gene is TRBV5-1, the J gene TRBJ1-1; D gene unclear. V was pared by 4 bases and J by 4 bases, with 14 bases between. The germline gives CDR1 SGHRS, CDR2 YFSETQ. The CDR3 totals 14 residues. CDR3 sequence: CASSGRRGSTEAFF. The CDR3 DNA is TGCGCCAGCAGCGGTCGGCGAGGGAGCACTGAAGCTTTCTTT.